The 25 T cell receptor beta chains given below trace back to one sample, sequenced in a study of T cells in localized non-small cell lung cancer (TCRdb year 2020). Library generation was performed with the immunoSEQ multiplex PCR assay. The clones in this table, taken by TCRdb from immuneACCESS, are in-frame only. Not every clone is retained; where verified, under half of the shortfall comes from an unresolved V gene, and the cause of the rest is unknown. In this sample the table shows roughly 38,000 clones, around 80% of which occur a single time. Of the sample, roughly 17% falls within the top ten clones. The sequenced sample was peripheral blood, obtained before any cancer treatment. The origin of the receptors is a male donor aged 60 or over with stage III squamous cell lung carcinoma.

The DNA for the CDR3 is TGCGCCAGCAGTGATAACTACGAGCAGTACTTC. It encodes CASSDNYEQYF. The chain recombines TRBV10-1 with TRBJ2-7; no definite D call. From germline, CDR1 is WNHNN and CDR2 SYGVQD (reference sequence). This CDR3 has 11 residues. Trimming shortened V by 3 bases and J by 3 bases, and 3 bases separated the two germline ends.

The CDR3 region is CASSRTARVRSGNTIYF. As DNA, the CDR3 is TGTGCCAGTAGTAGGACAGCCCGCGTTCGCTCTGGAAACACCATATATTTT. The V gene is TRBV19, the J gene TRBJ1-3; TRBD1 might be the D (6 bases). Trimming shortened V by 4 bases and J by 0 bases, and 16 bases separated the two germline ends. Germline CDR1 reads LNHDA; CDR2 reads SQIVND (reference sequence). The length of the CDR3 is 17 residues.

V usage is TRBV5-1 and J usage is TRBJ2-1; TRBD1 agrees at 8 bases. With 4 bases clipped from V and 3 bases from J, the junction kept 6 bases outside the gene matches. The germline V gene encodes CDR1 SGHRS and CDR2 YFSETQ. There are 15 residues in the CDR3. DNA of the CDR3: TGCGCCAGCAGCGGAGTGGACAGGGACTACAATGAGCAGTTCTTC. It translates to CASSGVDRDYNEQFF.

The V call is TRBV7-6, the J call TRBJ2-3; D is ambiguous. The CDR3 has 14 residues. Germline V gene data show CDR1 as SGHVS and CDR2 as FNYEAQ. Deletions cut 0 bases from V and 1 base from J, with 5 bases between. CDR3 in DNA: TGTGCCAGCAGCTTAGCGGACGGCACAGATACGCAGTATTTT. It codes for CASSLADGTDTQYF.

The chain uses TRBV5-1 and TRBJ1-1; D is unresolved. Germline loops: CDR1 SGHRS, CDR2 YFSETQ. V lost 0 bases, J lost 1 base, and 10 bases lay in between. This CDR3 has 15 residues. DNA of the CDR3: TGCGCCAGCAGCTTGGAGGGCGGATCGAACACTGAAGCTTTCTTT. It encodes CASSLEGGSNTEAFF.

V is TRBV6-1 and J is TRBJ1-5; 11 bases align to TRBD1. The CDR3 is made up of 15 amino acids. The V gene end was trimmed by 10 bases and the J gene end by 2 bases; junction bases not matched to a gene: 7. Germline V gives CDR1 MNHNS, CDR2 SASEGT. The CDR3 coding sequence is TGTGCCATCACCGGGACAGGGGGTGGCAATCAGCCCCAGCATTTT. This encodes CAITGTGGGNQPQHF.

CDR3 amino acids: CAWSSMNTEAFF. For the CDR3, the DNA is TGTGCCTGGAGTTCGATGAACACTGAAGCTTTCTTT. This rearrangement joins TRBV30 to TRBJ1-1; D is undetermined. The CDR3 is 12 amino acids. CDR1 GTSNPN and CDR2 SVGIG come from the germline V gene (reference sequence). The V end was cut by 2 bases, the J end by 0 bases, with 4 bases between.

This CDR3 reads CASSIAPPGNYGYTF. The CDR3 DNA reads as TGTGCCAGTAGTATAGCGCCCCCGGGGAACTATGGCTACACCTTC. The chain has TRBV19 and TRBJ1-2; no definite D call. Trimming shortened V by 1 base and J by 2 bases, and 11 bases separated the two germline ends. CDR1 LNHDA and CDR2 SQIVND come from the germline V gene (reference sequence). The CDR3 has 15 residues.

A single count supports this clone. The chain is built from TRBV19 and TRBJ1-6; D not resolved. Germline V gene data show CDR1 as LNHDA and CDR2 as SQIVND (reference sequence). V gave up 3 bases and J gave up 0 bases, with 9 bases separating them. CDR3 length equals 16 residues. The CDR3 sequence: CASSIGGTSYNSPLHF. The DNA of the CDR3 is TGTGCCAGTAGTATCGGTGGCACCTCCTATAATTCACCCCTCCACTTT.

The chain joins TRBV30 to TRBJ1-1; D is undetermined. V was shortened by 4 bases and J by 3 bases, with 12 bases between the two germline ends. This CDR3 region has 13 residues. CDR1 is GTSNPN, CDR2 SVGIG, per germline (reference sequence). Here the CDR3 DNA reads TGTGCCTGGACCAAAGGCGGCTACACTGAAGCTTTCTTT. Translating gives CAWTKGGYTEAFF.

This chain joins TRBV30 and TRBJ2-5; D not resolved. This CDR3 comprises 15 residues. The germline V and J ends were trimmed by 3 bases and 5 bases, with 19 bases remaining between them. CDR1 is GTSNPN and CDR2 is SVGIG in the germline V gene (reference sequence). CDR3 DNA: TGTGCCTGGAGCCCCCCCAGTGGGGTGGTCGAGACCCAGTACTTC. As protein: CAWSPPSGVVETQYF.

The V gene is TRBV4-1, the J gene TRBJ1-1; D is perhaps TRBD1 (5 bases). The CDR3 contains 15 residues. With 3 bases removed from V and 5 bases from J, the gap between germline ends came to 16 bases. Germline V gene data show CDR1 as MGHRA and CDR2 as YSYEKL. The CDR3: CASSHLTGVGTEAFF. As DNA, the CDR3 is TGCGCCAGCAGCCACCTTACGGGGGTCGGGACTGAAGCTTTCTTT.

The rearrangement joins TRBV7-2 to TRBJ2-1; TRBD1 aligns across 9 bases. CDR1 is SGHTA, CDR2 FQGNSA, per germline. This CDR3 has 19 residues. Trimming cost V 5 bases and J 6 bases; bases outside gene matches: 20. The CDR3, as DNA: TGTGCCAGCAGCCCTAAGGACAGGGGCTCGATGCCCCCAACCAATGAGCAGTTCTTC. It translates to CASSPKDRGSMPPTNEQFF.

The rearrangement uses TRBV21-1 and TRBJ2-7; TRBD2 reflects the table's D call only, with no check against the DNA. TRBV21-1 is labeled a pseudogene. The CDR3 spans 16 residues. The CDR3: CAIKGLAGANRYEQYF. DNA for the CDR3: TGTGCCATCAAGGGACTAGCGGGAGCGAACCGCTACGAGCAGTACTTC.

The chain couples TRBV5-3 to TRBJ2-5; 8 bases fit TRBD1. TRBV5-3 is treated as an ORF (open reading frame) with a function not yet certain. The J segment lost 5 bases and the V segment lost 9 bases, leaving 12 bases of the junction unmatched. This CDR3 is 14 amino acids long. The CDR3 loop is CATRVDRVTETQYF. CDR3 coding DNA: TGTGCCACAAGGGTGGACAGGGTCACGGAGACCCAGTACTTC.

The chain has TRBV6-1 and TRBJ1-2; TRBD1 matches at 7 bases. In germline, CDR1 is MNHNS, CDR2 SASEGT. V was pared by 3 bases and J by 3 bases, with 7 bases of the junction left unmatched. The CDR3 length is 15 residues. CDR3 bases: TGTGCCAGCAGTGATGGAGCAGGGGGTGACTATGGCTACACCTTC. Residues: CASSDGAGGDYGYTF.

This chain joins TRBV29-1 and TRBJ1-1; 8 bases are shared with TRBD1. V was clipped by 7 bases and J by 1 base; unmatched bases: 5. The CDR3 has 13 residues. Per germline, CDR1 SQVTM and CDR2 ANQGSEA. CDR3 sequence: CSGDRGENTEAFF. DNA of the CDR3: TGCAGCGGTGACAGGGGCGAGAACACTGAAGCTTTCTTT. The full variable domain, completed using reference TRBV29-1 and TRBJ1-1, is SAVISQKPSRDICQRGTSLTIQCQVDSQVTMMFWYRQQPGQSLTLIATANQGSEATYESGFVIDKFPISRPNLTFSTLTVSNMSPEDSSIYLCSGDRGENTEAFFGQGTRLTVV.

V gene TRBV5-4 combines with J gene TRBJ1-5; no clear D gene. Germline V gene sequence: CDR1 SGHNT, CDR2 YYREEE (reference sequence). V lost 2 bases to trimming and J lost 6 bases, with 12 bases between them. This CDR3 spans 14 amino acids. The CDR3 spells CASSFTPWGQPQHF. CDR3 nucleotide sequence: TGTGCCAGCAGCTTTACCCCGTGGGGTCAGCCCCAGCATTTT.

This chain connects TRBV6-1 to TRBJ2-2; D is perhaps TRBD1 (6 bases). With 8 bases removed from V and 1 base from J, the gap between germline ends came to 8 bases. The germline CDR1 and CDR2 sequences are MNHNS and SASEGT. The CDR3 is made up of 13 amino acids. In nucleotides, the CDR3 is TGTGCCAGCGAGGGGGTGAACACCGGGGAGCTGTTTTTT. This gives the protein CASEGVNTGELFF.

The rearrangement links TRBV6-4 to TRBJ2-2, with 7 bases aligning to TRBD1. Germline V CDR1 and CDR2: MRHNA, SNTAGT. Trimming removed 4 bases from V and 4 bases from J; junction bases left unmatched: 3. The CDR3 has 14 amino acids. CDR3 bases: TGTGCCAGCAGTGCGGACAGGACCACCGGGGAGCTGTTTTTT. Translating gives CASSADRTTGELFF.

This chain joins TRBV5-1 and TRBJ1-1, with unresolved D. CDR1 SGHRS and CDR2 YFSETQ come from the germline V gene. Trimming took off 1 base at V and 3 bases at J, with 13 bases between the two ends. The CDR3 spans 15 residues. CDR3 sequence: CASSLFGRGDTEAFF. The CDR3 DNA follows: TGCGCCAGCAGCTTGTTCGGTCGTGGGGACACTGAAGCTTTCTTT.

This chain links TRBV27 with TRBJ1-5; 11 bases match TRBD1. CDR1 and CDR2 from the germline V gene are MNHEY and SMNVEV (reference sequence). CDR3 size: 16 residues. The V gene end was trimmed by 5 bases and the J gene end by 10 bases; junction bases not matched to a gene: 13. The CDR3 spells CASSRSGTGGYGPQHF. The DNA for the CDR3 is TGTGCCAGCAGTCGATCCGGGACAGGGGGGTATGGACCCCAGCATTTT.

The rearrangement uses TRBV30 and TRBJ2-2; 7 bases fit TRBD2. CDR1 is GTSNPN and CDR2 is SVGIG in the germline V gene (reference sequence). V was clipped by 0 bases and J by 6 bases; unmatched bases: 1. The CDR3 extends over 13 amino acids. The CDR3 coding sequence is TGTGCCTGGAGTGTACGGGGGGCCGGGGAGCTGTTTTTT. Its protein is CAWSVRGAGELFF.

The chain combines TRBV9 with TRBJ2-7; D remains unclear. The CDR3 sequence is 15 residues long. The V end was cut by 0 bases, the J end by 2 bases, with 12 bases between. The germline V gene has CDR1 SGDLS and CDR2 YYNGEE. In DNA form, the CDR3 reads TGTGCCAGCAGCGTAGACCCTGCTGAGGCCTACGAGCAGTACTTC. Translation: CASSVDPAEAYEQYF.

The CDR3 DNA reads TGTGCCAGCAGTTTGCTTGCGGGAAGGGTAAATGAGCAGTTCTTC. This sequence encodes CASSLLAGRVNEQFF. V usage is TRBV27 and J usage is TRBJ2-1, with D maybe TRBD2 (6 bases). Germline CDR1 is MNHEY and CDR2 is SMNVEV (reference sequence). The CDR3 runs 15 residues. V lost 3 bases, J lost 7 bases, and 16 bases lay in between.